This T cell receptor (beta chain) was recorded in a study of T cell responses to AZD1222 COVID-19 vaccine. To note about this clone: The target antigen is unknown.

Produced via immunoSEQ multiplex PCR; TCRdb's table is partial and in-frame only. The table includes 95,000 to 100,000 clones, 88% detected once. Overall study results and limits: No repertoire was sampled before or during the peak T cell response, only after it.

V was pared by 5 bases and J by 10 bases, with 13 bases of the junction left unmatched. CDR1 and CDR2 (germline): SGHAT, FQNNGV. CDR3 length: 14 amino acids. The specimen was peripheral blood, collected 28 days after the second AZD1222 dose. The rearrangement uses TRBV11-2 and TRBJ1-2; 7 nucleotides line up with TRBD1. The TCR sequence derives from an adult who received the AZD1222 COVID-19 vaccine. CDR3 nucleotide sequence: TGTGCCAGCAGCATAACCGGGACAGACTACGTCTACACCTTC. Its translation is CASSITGTDYVYTF.